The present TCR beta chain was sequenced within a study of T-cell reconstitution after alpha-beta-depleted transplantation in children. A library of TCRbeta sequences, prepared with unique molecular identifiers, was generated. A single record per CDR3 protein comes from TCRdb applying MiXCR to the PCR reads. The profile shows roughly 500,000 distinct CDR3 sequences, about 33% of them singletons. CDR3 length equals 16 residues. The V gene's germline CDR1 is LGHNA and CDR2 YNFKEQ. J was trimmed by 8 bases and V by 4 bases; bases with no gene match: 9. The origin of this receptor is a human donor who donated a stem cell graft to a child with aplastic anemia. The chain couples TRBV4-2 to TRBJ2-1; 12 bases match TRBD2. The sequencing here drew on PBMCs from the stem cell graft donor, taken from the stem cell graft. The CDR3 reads CASSPTSGSLTDEQFF. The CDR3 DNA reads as TGTGCCAGCAGCCCGACTAGCGGGAGCCTAACGGATGAGCAGTTCTTC.